The 28 T cell receptor beta chains in this list originate from one sample, sequenced in a study of cytomegalovirus exposure and HLA in healthy donors. PCR used 60 Vbeta primers and 13 Jbeta primers. The protocol was immunoSEQ multiplex PCR, while the TCRdb copy is restricted to in-frame clones and leaves out a portion. The sample lists some 77,000 clones, 75% to 90% occurring once. The specimen was PBMCs. The receptors here all came from a man aged 45 to 65 in good health and CMV-seropositive.

This clone was counted once. The V call is TRBV27, the J call TRBJ1-6; D not resolved. Germline CDR1 MNHEY, CDR2 SMNVEV (reference sequence). This CDR3 has 14 amino acids. V was cut by 7 bases and J by 1 base, with 8 bases left in between. Written as DNA, the CDR3 is TGTGCCAGCACCAGGAGGTCCTATAATTCACCCCTCCACTTT. Amino acid sequence: CASTRRSYNSPLHF.

The chain employs TRBV6-1 and TRBJ1-5; no definite D call. Trimming stripped 8 bases from V and 11 bases from J, with 10 bases between. The CDR3 extends over 10 amino acids. The germline gives CDR1 MNHNS, CDR2 SASEGT. DNA for the CDR3: TGTGCCAGCTCTTCAGCGGCCCAGCATTTT. Its translation is CASSSAAQHF.

This clone came up once. This chain uses TRBV7-8 with TRBJ2-7; the match to TRBD2 covers 8 bases. Looked up from germline, CDR1 is SGHVS and CDR2 is FQNEAQ. V gave up 2 bases and J gave up 6 bases; unmatched junction bases: 9. This CDR3 comprises 15 residues. CDR3 sequence (DNA): TGTGCCAGCAGCTTAAGGCGGGAGGCGGGGGGCGAGCAGTACTTC. Translated: CASSLRREAGGEQYF.

This rearrangement joins TRBV5-5 to TRBJ1-2; 9 bases are a match to TRBD1. From germline, CDR1 is SGHKS and CDR2 YYEKEE (reference sequence). V was clipped by 2 bases and J by 4 bases; unmatched bases: 9. The CDR3 runs 16 residues. CDR3 protein: CASSLVPGQGAYGYTF. In DNA, the CDR3 is TGTGCCAGCAGCTTAGTCCCGGGACAGGGTGCCTATGGCTACACCTTC.

This clone was seen only a few times. This chain uses TRBV19 with TRBJ2-3, with 7 bases identical to TRBD2. Germline V gene data show CDR1 as LNHDA and CDR2 as SQIVND (reference sequence). The CDR3 is made up of 13 amino acids. Losses at the gene ends were 0 bases for V and 8 bases for J; bases not matched to a gene: 2. The CDR3 DNA reads as TGTGCCAGTAGTATAGATTGGGGGGGTACGCAGTATTTT. This sequence encodes CASSIDWGGTQYF.

The V and J genes are TRBV14 and TRBJ2-1; 11 bases map to TRBD2. The germline V gene has CDR1 SGHDN and CDR2 FVKESK. The junction had 3 bases not matched to a gene; V was cut back by 1 base and J by 7 bases. This CDR3 contains 15 residues. CDR3 amino acids: CASSQVTSGSNEQFF. In nucleotides, the CDR3 is TGTGCCAGCAGCCAAGTCACTAGCGGGAGTAATGAGCAGTTCTTC.

V and J are TRBV2 and TRBJ2-7; 10 positions agree with TRBD1. CDR3 length: 14 amino acids. Germline-derived CDR1 and CDR2 are SNHLY and FYNNEI. The ends lost 3 bases at V and 3 bases at J; junction bases unmatched: 2. Written as DNA, the CDR3 is TGTGCCAGCAGTGACGGGACAGGGGACTACGAGCAGTACTTC. Translation gives CASSDGTGDYEQYF. Supplemented by reference TRBV2 and TRBJ2-7, the full variable domain reads EPEVTQTPSHQVTQMGQEVILRCVPISNHLYFYWYRQILGQKVEFLVSFYNNEISEKSEIFDDQFSVERPDGSNFTLKIRSTKLEDSAMYFCASSDGTGDYEQYFGPGTRLTVT.

The chain employs TRBV4-1 and TRBJ2-1, with a tentative D call TRBD2 (5 bases). CDR1 is MGHRA, CDR2 YSYEKL, per germline. CDR3 length: 15 amino acids. Trimming cost V 1 base and J 7 bases, with 14 bases left between them. CDR3 region: CASSQGWTGANEQFF. The CDR3 DNA reads as TGCGCCAGCAGCCAAGGTTGGACTGGCGCTAATGAGCAGTTCTTC.

This clone has just one count. This chain links TRBV6-6 with TRBJ1-5; 7 bases are a match to TRBD1. J gave up 8 bases and V 2 bases, and 6 bases lay outside the gene matches. CDR3 length: 14 residues. Germline V gene data show CDR1 as MNHNY and CDR2 as SVGAGI (reference sequence). The CDR3 sequence is CASSYRQGVEPQHF. Here the CDR3 DNA reads TGTGCCAGCAGTTACAGACAGGGAGTCGAGCCCCAGCATTTT.

The chain joins TRBV7-3 to TRBJ2-1, with 11 bases identical to TRBD2. Trimming removed 3 bases from V and 7 bases from J; junction bases left unmatched: 2. The CDR3 loop spans 14 amino acids. Germline lookup yields CDR1 SGHTA and CDR2 FQGTGA. Written as DNA, the CDR3 is TGTGCCAGCAGCTTGGGACTAGCGGATAATGAGCAGTTCTTC. Residues: CASSLGLADNEQFF.

The chain joins TRBV6-6 to TRBJ1-1, with D perhaps TRBD1 (5 bases). Trimming took off 0 bases at V and 7 bases at J, with 12 bases between the two ends. The germline CDR1 and CDR2 sequences are MNHNY and SVGAGI (reference sequence). The CDR3 covers 14 residues. CDR3 sequence: CASSYSGLRNEAFF. The CDR3 nucleotides are TGTGCCAGCAGTTACTCGGGACTCCGAAATGAAGCTTTCTTT.

A remark on this clone: At one end the junction does not follow the germline gene, possibly because of a read error. The V gene is TRBV7-9, the J gene TRBJ1-2; D is undetermined. Germline V lookup: CDR1 SEHNR, CDR2 FQNEAQ (reference sequence). The CDR3 totals 13 residues. CDR3: CSSSGGGNYGYTF. In DNA form, the CDR3 reads TGTTCCAGCAGCGGAGGAGGGAATTATGGCTACACCTTC.

This rearrangement joins TRBV4-1 to TRBJ2-2; 15 nucleotides match TRBD2. Germline CDR1 is MGHRA and CDR2 is YSYEKL. The CDR3 loop spans 21 amino acids. Germline trimming cut 0 bases from V and 4 bases from J; bases unmatched to any gene: 12. CDR3 loop: CASSQDGTSGRMGLLTGELFF. The CDR3 DNA reads TGCGCCAGCAGCCAAGATGGGACTAGCGGGAGGATGGGACTACTCACCGGGGAGCTGTTTTTT.

The chain carries TRBV2 and TRBJ1-1; D is possibly TRBD1 (5 bases). CDR3 size: 16 residues. V gave up 1 base and J gave up 5 bases, with 17 bases separating them. From germline, CDR1 is SNHLY and CDR2 FYNNEI. The CDR3 DNA reads TGTGCCAGCAGTGAAGTGGACCCCGGGGGGAGGACTGAAGCTTTCTTT. It is translated as CASSEVDPGGRTEAFF.

This clone was seen a handful of times. The junction departs from the called germline gene at one end, perhaps through a read error. V is TRBV7-9 and J is TRBJ2-3; the match to TRBD2 covers 10 bases. The CDR3 loop spans 14 amino acids. CDR1 and CDR2 from the germline V gene are SEHNR and FQNEAQ (reference sequence). Here the CDR3 reads CSSSTSGNTDTQYF. CDR3 sequence (DNA): TGTTCCAGTAGTACTAGCGGGAATACAGATACGCAGTATTTT.

This chain links TRBV29-1 with TRBJ1-1; tentative D call: TRBD1 (5 bases). V was shortened by 4 bases and J by 1 base, with 16 bases between the two germline ends. CDR3 size: 15 residues. Germline CDR1 reads SQVTM; CDR2 reads ANQGSEA. CDR3 region: CSVVGGGRENTEAFF. For the CDR3, the DNA is TGCAGCGTTGTGGGGGGGGGTCGGGAGAACACTGAAGCTTTCTTT. The full variable domain, completed using reference TRBV29-1 and TRBJ1-1, is SAVISQKPSRDICQRGTSLTIQCQVDSQVTMMFWYRQQPGQSLTLIATANQGSEATYESGFVIDKFPISRPNLTFSTLTVSNMSPEDSSIYLCSVVGGGRENTEAFFGQGTRLTVV.

This sequence joins TRBV2 and TRBJ2-2, with 8 bases aligning to TRBD1. From germline, CDR1 is SNHLY and CDR2 FYNNEI. This CDR3 has 13 residues. The trim removed 7 bases at V and 6 bases at J, leaving 4 bases unmatched. Written as DNA, the CDR3 is TGTGCCAGCACAGACAGGGGTGCCGGGGAGCTGTTTTTT. As protein: CASTDRGAGELFF.

The chain carries TRBV18 and TRBJ2-1; 14 bases agree with TRBD2. Losses at the gene ends were 6 bases for V and 6 bases for J; bases not matched to a gene: 4. Germline V gene data show CDR1 as KGHSH and CDR2 as LQKENI. This CDR3 has 15 amino acids. This CDR3 reads CASSTGTSGSNEQFF. In DNA form, the CDR3 reads TGTGCCAGCTCCACCGGGACTAGCGGGAGCAATGAGCAGTTCTTC.

This clone is a singleton in its sample. This chain connects TRBV15 to TRBJ1-2; weak D call: TRBD1 (6 bases). The ends were cut back, 1 base at V and 4 bases at J, with 10 bases in the middle. Germline V gene lookup returns CDR1 LNHNV and CDR2 YYDKDF (reference sequence). The CDR3 length is 14 residues. The chain's CDR3 is CATSRAGVGYGYTF. The CDR3 nucleotides are TGTGCCACCAGCAGAGCAGGGGTGGGCTATGGCTACACCTTC. Complete variable domain (other parts from reference TRBV15 and TRBJ1-2): DAMVIQNPRYQVTQFGKPVTLSCSQTLNHNVMYWYQQKSSQAPKLLFHYYDKDFNNEADTPDNFQSRRPNTSFCFLDIRSPGLGDTAMYLCATSRAGVGYGYTFGSGTRLTVV.

This clone is a singleton in its sample. The chain links TRBV7-6 to TRBJ2-7, with 7 bases aligning to TRBD2. Unmatched junction bases numbered 6, after V lost 1 base and J lost 3 bases. Germline lookup yields CDR1 SGHVS and CDR2 FNYEAQ. The CDR3 consists of 15 residues. CDR3 sequence reads: CASSLVAGTLYEQYF. Written as DNA, the CDR3 is TGTGCCAGCAGCTTAGTAGCGGGTACCCTCTACGAGCAGTACTTC.

The CDR3 here is CASSETGGGGELFF. The DNA for the CDR3 is TGTGCCAGCAGTGAGACAGGGGGCGGCGGGGAGCTGTTTTTT. The chain is built from TRBV6-5 and TRBJ2-2, with TRBD1 matching 10 bases. The germline V gene has CDR1 MNHEY and CDR2 SVGAGI. J lost 7 bases, V lost 5 bases, and 4 bases had no gene match. CDR3 length: 14 amino acids.

The chain is built from TRBV6-6 and TRBJ2-3, with D possibly being TRBD2 (5 bases). CDR1 is MNHNY and CDR2 is SVGAGI in the germline V gene (reference sequence). The CDR3 spans 14 residues. Trimming left V 2 bases short and J 2 bases short, with 8 bases between. CDR3 protein: CASSYPSSTDTQYF. CDR3 sequence (DNA): TGTGCCAGCAGTTACCCTAGCTCCACAGATACGCAGTATTTT.

The rearrangement links TRBV4-1 to TRBJ2-7; the D gene is possibly TRBD1 (5 bases). V was shortened by 5 bases and J by 1 base, with 12 bases between the two germline ends. CDR3 length equals 14 residues. Per the germline V gene, CDR1 is MGHRA and CDR2 is YSYEKL. CDR3 in amino acids: CASSYQTGSYEQYF. CDR3 in DNA: TGCGCCAGCAGCTATCAAACAGGTTCCTACGAGCAGTACTTC.

This clone was found a few times. As DNA, the CDR3 is TGTGCCAGCACCACAAACGGGGGGGTGACTAATGAAAAACTGTTTTTT. Translated, it gives CASTTNGGVTNEKLFF. V usage is TRBV7-2 and J usage is TRBJ1-4, with a tentative D call TRBD1 (5 bases). Looked up from germline, CDR1 is SGHTA and CDR2 is FQGNSA. V lost 7 bases, J lost 2 bases, and 17 bases lay in between. This CDR3 region has 16 residues.

The genes are TRBV7-6 and TRBJ2-1, with 10 bases identical to TRBD2. This CDR3 spans 14 amino acids. V was clipped by 8 bases and J by 6 bases; unmatched bases: 7. Germline CDR1 reads SGHVS; CDR2 reads FNYEAQ. The CDR3 is CASAPAGGPNEQFF. The CDR3 DNA is TGTGCCAGCGCCCCAGCGGGAGGGCCCAATGAGCAGTTCTTC.

The V and J genes are TRBV4-1 and TRBJ2-1; D is perhaps TRBD2 (6 bases). Germline V gives CDR1 MGHRA, CDR2 YSYEKL. The CDR3 is 14 residues long. V was trimmed by 4 bases and J by 10 bases, leaving 17 bases between them. CDR3 region: CASSLDWAGREQFF. CDR3 nucleotides: TGCGCCAGCAGCCTCGACTGGGCGGGGCGGGAGCAGTTCTTC.

The genes are TRBV28 and TRBJ1-1; TRBD1 is a possible D gene (5 bases). This CDR3 contains 14 residues. Per the germline V gene, CDR1 is MDHEN and CDR2 is SYDVKM. V shed 5 bases and J shed 5 bases, with 15 bases lying between them. The CDR3 reads CASSLVDSSTEAFF. The CDR3 DNA reads as TGTGCCAGCAGTCTCGTAGACAGCTCTACTGAAGCTTTCTTT.

The chain joins TRBV7-6 to TRBJ1-5; tentatively, D is TRBD1 (6 bases). The CDR3 totals 17 residues. Trimming shortened V by 1 base and J by 3 bases, and 16 bases separated the two germline ends. The V gene's germline CDR1 is SGHVS and CDR2 FNYEAQ. The CDR3 DNA sequence: TGTGCCAGCAGCTTAGTGGGTCCGGACAGCCCCAATCAGCCCCAGCATTTT. This encodes CASSLVGPDSPNQPQHF.